These 25 T cell receptor beta chains originate from one sample sequenced in a study of Ad26.COV2.S vaccination and SARS-CoV-2 variants. The protocol was immunoSEQ multiplex PCR, while the TCRdb copy is restricted to in-frame clones and leaves out a portion. The sample includes roughly 510,000 clones, about 83% seen only once; the top ten take 10% to 15%. Treatment defined: some 20 received Ad26.COV2.S at low or high dose, single or two shots; about 5 received placebo; per-sample allocation not given. Sample collection was performed on day 63 after the first vaccine or placebo injection. The sequences come from peripheral blood, collected in a trial of Ad26.COV2.S vaccine versus placebo. These receptors were collected from a person aged 18-65 years who received the Ad26.COV2.S COVID-19 vaccine or a placebo.

The chain has TRBV4-3 and TRBJ2-1; 8 bases are shared with TRBD1. The V segment lost 4 bases and the J segment 8 bases; nucleotides outside the gene matches: 4. This CDR3 is built from 13 residues. Germline CDR1 and CDR2: LGHNA and YSLEER. The CDR3 sequence: CASSPGQGYEQFF. For the CDR3, the DNA is TGCGCCAGCAGCCCAGGACAGGGCTATGAGCAGTTCTTC.

This chain connects TRBV10-2 to TRBJ2-7; D is undetermined. The CDR3 is 13 amino acids. Germline V CDR1 and CDR2: WSHSY, SAAADI. V gave up 7 bases and J gave up 0 bases, with 10 bases separating them. The chain's CDR3 is CASTARSSYEQYF. DNA for the CDR3: TGCGCCAGCACTGCGAGAAGCTCCTACGAGCAGTACTTC.

The rearrangement links TRBV5-1 to TRBJ2-7; 8 positions agree with TRBD2. From germline, CDR1 is SGHRS and CDR2 YFSETQ. The CDR3 length is 15 residues. V was pared by 4 bases and J by 6 bases, with 12 bases of the junction left unmatched. The DNA of the CDR3 is TGCGCCAGCAGCCCCAGCCCGGGACTAGTTCGCGAGCAGTACTTC. Amino acid sequence: CASSPSPGLVREQYF.

For the CDR3, the DNA is TGTGCCAGTAGTAGCCCCCGACCCGGGTCAGAGACCCAGTACTTC. Its protein is CASSSPRPGSETQYF. This rearrangement joins TRBV19 to TRBJ2-5; D not resolved. CDR1 and CDR2 (germline): LNHDA, SQIVND (reference sequence). The CDR3 has 15 amino acids. The V end lost 4 bases, the J end lost 4 bases, and 16 bases lay between the germline ends.

The V gene is TRBV11-1, the J gene TRBJ2-3; 9 positions match TRBD1. V dropped 7 bases and J dropped 7; count of bases not matched to a gene: 6. The CDR3 covers 13 residues. The germline V gene has CDR1 SGHAT and CDR2 FQDESV (reference sequence). DNA of the CDR3: TGTGCCAGCACAGGACAGGGGCTTAATACGCAGTATTTT. Translating gives CASTGQGLNTQYF.

This clone was counted once. The DNA of the CDR3 is TGTGCCAGCAGCGTAGGACCCGGGACTTCTTTCCAAGAGACCCAGTACTTC. Protein sequence: CASSVGPGTSFQETQYF. The chain combines TRBV9 with TRBJ2-5; D possibly corresponds to TRBD2 (6 bases). Germline V lookup: CDR1 SGDLS, CDR2 YYNGEE. This CDR3 region has 17 residues. The ends were cut back, 0 bases at V and 1 base at J, with 16 bases in the middle.

This chain connects TRBV28 to TRBJ2-7; D not resolved. Trimming removed 4 bases from V and 6 bases from J, with 13 bases in between. CDR1 and CDR2 from the germline V gene are MDHEN and SYDVKM. The CDR3 totals 13 residues. The CDR3 DNA reads TGTGCCAGCAGTTCTCGGATGAATCGCGAGCAGTACTTC. It specifies CASSSRMNREQYF.

Only a few counts were recorded for this clone. The chain is built from TRBV7-2 and TRBJ1-5; the match to TRBD1 covers 7 bases. The CDR3 length is 15 residues. CDR1 is SGHTA, CDR2 FQGNSA, per germline. J was trimmed by 6 bases and V by 5 bases; bases with no gene match: 10. The CDR3 sequence is CASSVLQGNGQPQHF. CDR3 coding DNA: TGTGCCAGCAGCGTACTACAGGGGAATGGTCAGCCCCAGCATTTT.

The chain recombines TRBV30 with TRBJ2-2; tentatively, D is TRBD1 or TRBD2 (5 bases each). V was trimmed by 0 bases and J by 3 bases, leaving 14 bases between them. Germline CDR1 and CDR2: GTSNPN and SVGIG (reference sequence). This CDR3 has 16 residues. CDR3 amino acids: CAWSVLGLGDTGELFF. CDR3 sequence (DNA): TGTGCCTGGAGTGTATTGGGTCTGGGGGACACCGGGGAGCTGTTTTTT.

The chain is built from TRBV7-9 and TRBJ1-1; D not resolved. Deletions cut 1 base from V and 2 bases from J, with 5 bases between. This CDR3 has 13 residues. Germline values: CDR1 SEHNR, CDR2 FQNEAQ (reference sequence). The CDR3 region has the DNA TGTGCCAGCAGCTTAGAACATAACACTGAAGCTTTCTTT. It is translated as CASSLEHNTEAFF.

This chain uses TRBV5-1 with TRBJ2-5, with 7 nucleotides matching TRBD2. CDR1 and CDR2 from the germline V gene are SGHRS and YFSETQ. With 4 bases clipped from V and 5 bases from J, the junction kept 11 bases outside the gene matches. This CDR3 region has 15 residues. The CDR3 here is CASSRELAELETQYF. DNA of the CDR3: TGCGCCAGCAGCAGGGAGCTAGCGGAGTTGGAGACCCAGTACTTC. The whole variable domain, filled in from reference TRBV5-1 and TRBJ2-5, reads KAGVTQTPRYLIKTRGQQVTLSCSPISGHRSVSWYQQTPGQGLQFLFEYFSETQRNKGNFPGRFSGRQFSNSRSEMNVSTLELGDSALYLCASSRELAELETQYFGPGTRLLVL.

The V and J genes are TRBV7-9 and TRBJ2-5; no clear D gene. Germline V gives CDR1 SEHNR, CDR2 FQNEAQ (reference sequence). The CDR3 has 14 residues. The germline V and J ends were trimmed by 2 bases and 2 bases, with 9 bases remaining between them. CDR3 DNA sequence: TGTGCCAGCAGCTTAACACTCGGGCAAGAGACCCAGTACTTC. Its translation is CASSLTLGQETQYF. The variable domain in full, completed from reference TRBV7-9 and TRBJ2-5, reads DTGVSQNPRHKITKRGQNVTFRCDPISEHNRLYWYRQTLGQGPEFLTYFQNEAQLEKSRLLSDRFSAERPKGSFSTLEIQRTEQGDSAMYLCASSLTLGQETQYFGPGTRLLVL.

This chain links TRBV28 with TRBJ2-5; weak D call: TRBD2 (6 bases). Trimming removed 3 bases from V and 2 bases from J, with 13 bases in between. The CDR3 sequence is 15 residues long. CDR1 is MDHEN, CDR2 SYDVKM, per germline. The CDR3 bases are TGTGCCAGCAGTTTCGAGAGGGCGGGGCAAGAGACCCAGTACTTC. Protein sequence: CASSFERAGQETQYF.

V is TRBV6-2 or TRBV6-3 and J is TRBJ2-1; 7 positions match TRBD1. The germline gives CDR1 MNHEY, CDR2 SVGEGT. With V trimmed by 4 bases and J by 9 bases, 6 bases remained unmatched. The CDR3 runs to 13 residues. CDR3 sequence: CASSSNRGSEQFF. The CDR3 DNA sequence: TGTGCCAGCAGTTCCAACAGGGGCAGTGAGCAGTTCTTC.

The J gene is TRBJ2-3, the V gene TRBV6-2 or TRBV6-3; the D is unclear. Germline V gives CDR1 MNHEY, CDR2 SVGEGT. Trimming removed 5 bases at V and 6 bases at J, with 6 bases between. The CDR3 spans 11 residues. CDR3 coding DNA: TGTGCCAGCAGTAATACGGATACGCAGTATTTT. Translation gives CASSNTDTQYF.

CDR3 region: CASSLTPGDSPLHF. The CDR3 DNA is TGTGCCAGCAGCTTAACGCCAGGGGATTCACCCCTCCACTTT. V is TRBV7-3 and J is TRBJ1-6; the D gene is possibly TRBD1 (6 bases). Trimming removed 0 bases from V and 8 bases from J, with 8 bases in between. This CDR3 has 14 amino acids. The germline gives CDR1 SGHTA, CDR2 FQGTGA.

This sequence joins TRBV5-6 and TRBJ1-1; possibly TRBD1 for D (6 bases). The CDR3 is 13 amino acids. The V and J ends lost 0 bases and 8 bases respectively, with 11 bases between them. Germline CDR1 is SGHDT and CDR2 is YYEEEE. The CDR3 DNA reads as TGTGCCAGCAGCTTGGCCTTGGGGACAGAAGCTTTCTTT. This translates into CASSLALGTEAFF.

The rearrangement links TRBV3-1 (or the pseudogene TRBV3-2) to TRBJ1-2; 7 bases fit TRBD1. The J segment lost 8 bases and the V segment lost 8 bases, leaving 23 bases of the junction unmatched. Germline V gives CDR1 LGHDT, CDR2 YNNKEL (reference sequence). This CDR3 region has 17 residues. The CDR3 spells CASSPVALAGGYSGYTF. CDR3 coding DNA: TGTGCCAGCTCCCCGGTAGCGCTGGCAGGGGGTTATAGCGGCTACACCTTC.

This clone came up once. This chain uses TRBV5-4 with TRBJ1-4; D is possibly TRBD1 (5 bases). V dropped 4 bases and J dropped 8 bases, with 21 bases sitting between them. The CDR3 runs to 16 residues. CDR1 is SGHNT, CDR2 YYREEE, per germline (reference sequence). CDR3 nucleotides: TGTGCCAGCAGCCCGAACCCGAATCAGGGTTTGGAAAAACTGTTTTTT. Translating gives CASSPNPNQGLEKLFF.

V gene TRBV12-3 or TRBV12-4 combines with J gene TRBJ2-5; possibly TRBD2 for D (5 bases). This CDR3 contains 12 residues. Trimming shortened V by 2 bases and J by 5 bases, and 6 bases separated the two germline ends. Here the CDR3 reads CASSLSGETQYF. The DNA for the CDR3 is TGTGCCAGCAGTTTATCGGGGGAGACCCAGTACTTC.

The chain recombines TRBV27 with TRBJ2-1; D may match TRBD1 or TRBD2 (5 bases each). Trimming pared 7 bases from V and 6 bases from J, leaving 16 bases between. Germline loops: CDR1 MNHEY, CDR2 SMNVEV (reference sequence). The CDR3 length is 14 residues. This chain's CDR3 is CASTTGQPSNEQFF. The CDR3 bases are TGTGCCAGCACTACGGGGCAGCCGTCCAATGAGCAGTTCTTC.

A single count supports this clone. The V gene is TRBV11-2, the J gene TRBJ2-3, with 11 bases lining up with TRBD2. Losses at the gene ends were 5 bases for V and 2 bases for J; bases not matched to a gene: 9. Germline CDR1 reads SGHAT; CDR2 reads FQNNGV. This CDR3 has 17 residues. The CDR3 region has the DNA TGTGCCAGCAGCGTACGACTAGCGGGACATCCCACAGATACGCAGTATTTT. Protein: CASSVRLAGHPTDTQYF.

J is TRBJ2-1 and V is TRBV6-5; maybe TRBD1 (5 bases). V shed 7 bases and J shed 2 bases, with 15 bases lying between them. Germline V gives CDR1 MNHEY, CDR2 SVGAGI. The CDR3 loop spans 15 amino acids. The chain's CDR3 is CASTTMWGPYNEQFF. CDR3 coding DNA: TGTGCCAGCACCACTATGTGGGGCCCCTACAATGAGCAGTTCTTC.

The chain uses TRBV2 and TRBJ2-1; D tentatively fits TRBD1 or TRBD2 (5 bases each). This CDR3 spans 11 amino acids. V was cut by 11 bases and J by 7 bases, with 12 bases left in between. CDR1 and CDR2 (germline): SNHLY, FYNNEI. For the CDR3, the DNA is TGTGCCCCCATGGGGACGAATGAGCAGTTCTTC. It is translated as CAPMGTNEQFF.

The chain is built from TRBV28 and TRBJ2-2; D gene uncertain. The V gene's germline CDR1 is MDHEN and CDR2 SYDVKM. The CDR3 extends over 15 amino acids. V dropped 2 bases and J dropped 4 bases, with 11 bases sitting between them. CDR3 DNA: TGTGCCAGCAGTTTAATCACGATGGGCACCGGGGAGCTGTTTTTT. The encoded protein is CASSLITMGTGELFF.